This TCR beta chain is drawn from a study of shared clonotypes between healthy human individuals. The wider study: Donor composition was a couple of women and three men, aged 18 to 49. Each donor's CD4 naive and CD4 memory cells filled three plates apiece, CD8 naive two, and CD8 memory one.

Assay execution took place at the deep level. Once extracted for a subset, genomic DNA was divided evenly among several immunoSEQ plates. Clones were read by immunoSEQ multiplex PCR, and TCRdb kept only the in-frame ones, dropping some. The data contain about 1,500,000 clones, around 95% of them singletons. The CDR3 consists of 15 residues. Losses at the gene ends were 2 bases for V and 1 base for J; bases not matched to a gene: 4. Germline V CDR1 and CDR2: SGHNT, YYREEE (reference sequence). This TCR came from a man aged 25 to 40 in good health. The chain employs TRBV5-4 and TRBJ2-5, with 8 positions matching TRBD1. The sample comprised naive CD4+ T cells sorted from blood. Stated subset: CD45RA+ positively selected. This CDR3 reads CASSFPTGAQETQYF. CDR3 coding DNA: TGTGCCAGCAGCTTTCCGACAGGGGCCCAAGAGACCCAGTACTTC.